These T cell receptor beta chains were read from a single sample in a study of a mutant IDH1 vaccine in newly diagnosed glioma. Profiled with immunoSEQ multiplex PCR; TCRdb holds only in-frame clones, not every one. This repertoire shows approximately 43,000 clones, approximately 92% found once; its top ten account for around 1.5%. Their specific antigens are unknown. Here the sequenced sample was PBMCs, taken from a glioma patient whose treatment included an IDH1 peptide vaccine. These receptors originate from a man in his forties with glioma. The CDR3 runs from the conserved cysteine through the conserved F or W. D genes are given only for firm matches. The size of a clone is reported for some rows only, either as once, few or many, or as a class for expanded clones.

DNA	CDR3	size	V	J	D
TGTGCCAGCAGCCCAAGACAGGAGACGAATGAGCAGTTCTTC	CASSPRQETNEQFF	.	TRBV14	TRBJ2-1	.
TGTGCCAGCCGACCGGACACTAACTATGGCTACACCTTC	CASRPDTNYGYTF	.	TRBV28	TRBJ1-2	.
TGTGCCAGCAGCTTTCCGACAGGGGTAGTGACCACCGGGGAGCTGTTTTTT	CASSFPTGVVTTGELFF	.	TRBV13	TRBJ2-2	TRBD1
TGTGCCACGGGATATAGCGGGAGGGCTCACGAGCAGTACTTC	CATGYSGRAHEQYF	.	TRBV7-2	TRBJ2-7	TRBD2
TGCAGTGCTTTACAGTGGCAGTACTTC	CSALQWQYF	.	TRBV20-1	TRBJ2-7	.
TGTGCCAGCAGGAAGGGACAGGGGGCTAACTATGGCTACACCTTC	CASRKGQGANYGYTF	few	TRBV25-1	TRBJ1-2	TRBD1
TGTGCCATCAGTGCAGGCGCGGGTGTCTCCTACGAGCAGTACTTC	CAISAGAGVSYEQYF	.	TRBV10-3	TRBJ2-7	.
TGTGCTAGTGGTTTGGTCCGAGACAGGGGAAGACGAGAAAAACTGTTTTTT	CASGLVRDRGRREKLFF	.	TRBV12-5	TRBJ1-4	TRBD1
TGCGCCAGCAGCCTTGGAACAGATTCGGATGGCTACACCTTC	CASSLGTDSDGYTF	.	TRBV5-1	TRBJ1-2	.
TGCGCCAGCAGCCCTTCAGGGGGCGCGGGTGAAAAACTGTTTTTT	CASSPSGGAGEKLFF	.	TRBV5-1	TRBJ1-4	TRBD1
TGTGCCACCCCAGGGTTGTCGGGTTCCTACAATGAGCAGTTCTTC	CATPGLSGSYNEQFF	.	TRBV19	TRBJ2-1	.
TGTGCCAGCAGCTTAAGGGACAGGGGGCTTTACAATGAGCAGTTCTTC	CASSLRDRGLYNEQFF	.	TRBV11-2	TRBJ2-1	TRBD1
TGTGCCAGCGGCGGACCTGGGACAGGGACCACTGAAGCTTTCTTT	CASGGPGTGTTEAFF	.	TRBV28	TRBJ1-1	TRBD1
TGTGCCAGTAGTGGGGGACTCTTAGAGACCCAGTACTTC	CASSGGLLETQYF	.	TRBV19	TRBJ2-5	.
TGTGCCAGCAGCCCATGGGGGGGCGGCTATGGCTACACCTTC	CASSPWGGGYGYTF	.	TRBV9	TRBJ1-2	.
TGTGCCAGCAGCAAATCGCCAGACTTAAGCAATCAGCCCCAGCATTTT	CASSKSPDLSNQPQHF	.	TRBV21-1	TRBJ1-5	.
TGTGCCAGCAGCCGTGCGACCTTTAACTGGGATACGCAGTATTTT	CASSRATFNWDTQYF	.	TRBV7-9	TRBJ2-3	.
TGTGCCTGGAGCGGGACAACCCACACTGAAGCTTTCTTT	CAWSGTTHTEAFF	.	TRBV30	TRBJ1-1	.
TGTGCCAGCAGTGCCCCCGGGAGCTTGGTTGGTGCTGAAGCTTTCTTT	CASSAPGSLVGAEAFF	.	TRBV28	TRBJ1-1	.
TGTGCCAGCAGGAAGGGGGGGGGTTATAATTCACCCCTCCACTTT	CASRKGGGYNSPLHF	.	TRBV6-5	TRBJ1-6	.
TGTGCCAGTAGTGGAACACAGGGGAACTATGGCTACACCTTC	CASSGTQGNYGYTF	.	TRBV19	TRBJ1-2	TRBD1
TGTGCCAGCAGCTTAGTCGTCAGGGGTGGAGGCTACACCTTC	CASSLVVRGGGYTF	.	TRBV7-8	TRBJ1-2	.
TGTGCCAGCAGCCCCAGTGTCTCTGGAAACACCATATATTTT	CASSPSVSGNTIYF	.	TRBV11-2	TRBJ1-3	.
TGTGCCAGCTCACCGATAATGGGGGGGGGCTTCCACAATGAGCAGTTCTTC	CASSPIMGGGFHNEQFF	once	TRBV18	TRBJ2-1	.
TGTGCCAGCAGTTTGGAGGTAGAGCAGTTCTTC	CASSLEVEQFF	.	TRBV28	TRBJ2-1	.
TGCGCCAGCAGCTTGGCCGGGACAAGCTACGAGCAGTACTTC	CASSLAGTSYEQYF	once	TRBV5-1	TRBJ2-7	.
TGTGCCACCAGCAGAGACTTAGCGGGAGGACTCTACGAGCAGTACTTC	CATSRDLAGGLYEQYF	.	TRBV15	TRBJ2-7	TRBD2
TGTGCCAGTAGTATAGCGGGGGGGACCGGGGAGCTGTTTTTT	CASSIAGGTGELFF	.	TRBV19	TRBJ2-2	TRBD2
TGCGCCAGCAGCCAAGATCGGACAGGCTTTTACACAGATACGCAGTATTTT	CASSQDRTGFYTDTQYF	.	TRBV4-3	TRBJ2-3	TRBD1
TGTGCCAGCTCACCACCTGGCGGACGGGACACTGAAGCTTTCTTT	CASSPPGGRDTEAFF	.	TRBV18	TRBJ1-1	.
TGCAGCGTTGAAAGTCTAGCCAAAAACATTCAGTACTTC	CSVESLAKNIQYF	.	TRBV29-1	TRBJ2-4	.
TGTGCCAGCAGCTTAGGTCCAGGGGAGATCAATCAGCCCCAGCATTTT	CASSLGPGEINQPQHF	.	TRBV7-6	TRBJ1-5	.